The TCR beta chain under discussion was sequenced for a study of long-term antiretroviral therapy in people with HIV. Germline V gives CDR1 SQVTM, CDR2 ANQGSEA. This CDR3 spans 13 amino acids. The junction had 2 bases not matched to a gene; V was cut back by 5 bases and J by 0 bases. Running of the v3.0 immunoSEQ assay took place at survey level. Profiled with immunoSEQ multiplex PCR; TCRdb holds only in-frame clones, not every one. Found here are 25,000 to 35,000 clones, about 94% of them singletons; the top ten hold about 2.5%. The sequence was collected from a man in his forties or fifties with HIV. The chain combines TRBV29-1 with TRBJ1-1; TRBD1 matches at 8 bases. Sequencing was performed on unsorted PBMCs, taken roughly 7.1 years after starting antiretroviral therapy. The DNA for the CDR3 is TGCAGCGTTCTGACAGGGGTGAACACTGAAGCTTTCTTT. This translates into CSVLTGVNTEAFF.